Given below is one T cell receptor (beta chain) in context. This clonotype occurred a few times. The target of this receptor is not known. The sample holds no much larger clone one base away, and base qualities are not on file. Trimmed from V: 2 bases; trimmed from J: 3 bases; junction bases lacking a gene match: 4. The germline V gene encodes CDR1 SGDLS and CDR2 YYNGEE. The CDR3 spans 15 residues, from the cysteine through the phenylalanine. Kept here is only the CDR3 DNA, which spans 45 bases and is read in frame from base 1. These data belong to a study of T cells in Graves' hyperthyroidism and ophthalmopathy (dated by TCRdb to between 2019 and 2020). Background for the entire study: Peripheral blood was sampled at the time of initial diagnosis, prior to any treatment. To identify TCR V-J signatures that set the groups apart, the researchers used a discovery cohort of about a hundred patients, made up of roughly 45 with Graves' ophthalmopathy and about 59 with stable Graves' hyperthyroidism. Prospective prediction of ophthalmopathy was tested in an independent validation cohort of approximately 19 hyperthyroidism patients and approximately 17 patients who later progressed to ophthalmopathy. The approximately 100 discovery patients were randomly split 7:3 into training and test sets. The study also compared thyroid tissue and blood T-cell repertoires from about six Graves' hyperthyroidism patients. Once sampling was done, hyperthyroidism patients were given methimazole at a starting dose of 30 mg daily, whereas ophthalmopathy patients were given high-dose intravenous methylprednisolone. The paper reports TCR Vbeta CDR3 sequencing of 130 to 150 peripheral blood samples: over 40 ophthalmopathy, around 80 hyperthyroidism and about 17 progressor patients.

The paper as a whole reports these results and caveats: During validation, the model predicted progression to ophthalmopathy a median of roughly 7.1 months ahead of onset, with roughly 65% sensitivity and about 72% specificity. Sample size was not statistically predetermined, and investigators were not blinded to group allocation. A model built on a 13 V-J signature distinguished ophthalmopathy from stable hyperthyroidism, reaching about 89% sensitivity and 81% to 83% specificity in cross-validation and 80%/75% in testing. Most expanded thyroid clonotypes (frequency above 0.001) were also detected in blood, suggesting blood repertoires may reflect thyroid immune responses.

Amplification of TCR beta CDR3 regions was carried out from RNA transcripts. A first-round RT-PCR of the TCR CDR3 used the HTBI primer set with the Qiagen OneStep RT-PCR kit. Libraries were constructed in a second round of multiplex PCR, after which size selection and purification were performed. The libraries were sequenced on an Illumina HiSeq2000 using paired-end 100 bp reads. The authors' analysis ran thus. SOAPnuke was used to process the raw data, with reads discarded if the reads contained adapters or uncalled bases, had a mean Phred below 15, or lacked an exact constant-primer or identifier match. COPE v1.2.5 was used to merge the high-quality paired reads, and each unique nucleotide sequence was defined as a clonotype. Clonotypes were aligned to IMGT TRBV, TRBD and TRBJ reference segments using MiTCR v1.1. Analysis was restricted to V-J combinations with a frequency above 0.0001, which covered 99% to 99.2% of repertoires. A TCS score was defined as the ratio of F50 (clonal expansion) to E x V (chaos), with BLOSUM62-based TCRdist applied between CDR3 peptides within each V-J. Welch's t-statistics and random forest reduced 514 V-J features to 10 to 15, which were used in a naive Bayes classifier (R e1071). TCRdb took the public reads, trimmed them with fastp at Q25, ran MiXCR for clone calling and kept in-frame beta chains. Rows matching on CDR3 protein sequence are summarized as one entry with the most common DNA and genes. TCRdb's processing, not the study's, gives the V and J calls here. Present in this sample are about 260,000 distinct CDR3 sequences, approximately 23% of which were seen just once. The ten largest clones add up to about 60% of the sample.

Moderately to severely active disease, a Clinical Activity Score of at least 3, a NOSPECS grade of at least 4, and a duration under 3 months were present in ophthalmopathy patients. Exclusion was applied to patients with uncontrolled infections, other autoimmune diseases, pregnancy or lactation. Clinical symptoms, serum thyroxine and TRAb, thyroid ultrasound, and orbital computed tomography formed the basis for the diagnoses. Ficoll-Paque density gradient centrifugation was used to isolate PBMCs from 10 ml of fresh peripheral blood. Trizol reagent was used to extract total RNA, and RNA quality was then checked on an Agilent 2100 Bioanalyzer.

This TCR derives from a man aged 25-45 years with Graves' ophthalmopathy. The chain was built from TRBV9 and TRBJ2-2, and TRBD2 matches 7 of the central bases. Sequencing was carried out using blood. The encoded CDR3 is CASSVGLIHTGELFF. The sequence in DNA is TGTGCCAGCAGCGTGGGACTAATACACACCGGGGAGCTGTTTTTT.